Listed here is a single TCR beta chain. Antigen unknown. These data come from a study of cytomegalovirus exposure and HLA in healthy donors. The donors, nominally healthy at sampling, likely had unrecorded immune exposures. PCR employed 60 Vbeta and 13 Jbeta primers. The repertoire was sequenced with immunoSEQ multiplex PCR; TCRdb's copy has only in-frame clones and lacks some. The data show roughly 110,000 clones, with less than 70% seen just once and 2.2% held by the top ten. Trimming removed 5 bases from V and 6 bases from J, with 15 bases in between. Germline values: CDR1 SGHRS, CDR2 YFSETQ. The CDR3 spans 14 residues. Whole-study results and caveats: An assumption of roughly uniform sequencing depth across donors underlay the presence/absence analyses. The authors later found HLA-associated TCR beta chains more clonally expanded than equally common others.

This sequence was found in a woman in her twenties or thirties in good health and CMV-seronegative. Sample: PBMCs. This sequence joins TRBV5-1 and TRBJ2-1; D perhaps matches TRBD1 (6 bases). This CDR3 reads CASRLGGDSNEQFF. Written as DNA, the CDR3 is TGCGCCAGCAGGCTTGGGGGCGATAGCAATGAGCAGTTCTTC.